The subject of this entry is one TCR beta chain. Its antigen is currently unknown. Purity exceeded 98% in all sorted populations. Looked up from germline, CDR1 is MGHDK and CDR2 is SYGVNS. Trimming cost V 6 bases and J 4 bases, with 12 bases left between them. The CDR3 runs to 13 residues. The source of the sample is a study of beta chain features in type 1 diabetes. The study's findings and limits: For Type 1 diabetes patients, all four CD4+ subsets carried TCRB CDR3s that were moderately but significantly shorter.

Of the isolated RNA, all was reverse transcribed, and so the sequenced material was expressed TCRB transcripts. Sequencing was performed with immunoSEQ multiplex PCR; in TCRdb, only in-frame clones are kept and a portion is missing. The sample contains hundreds of thousands of clones, 13% of which appear only once. The sequence came from a man in his late teens or twenties with type 1 diabetes. V gene TRBV25-1 combines with J gene TRBJ1-2, with D maybe TRBD1 (6 bases). Material for sequencing was naive CD4+ T cells from blood. CDR3 in DNA: TGTGCCAGCAGCCCAGGGGAGGTCTATGGCTACACCTTC. This codes for CASSPGEVYGYTF.